These 7 T cell receptor beta chains originate from one sample sequenced in a study of CD8 T cells in cerebrospinal fluid in Alzheimer's disease. TCRdb re-called the 10x single-cell sequencing reads and shows each CDR3 protein once, DNA omitted. Recorded for this sample: just over 1,400 distinct CDR3 sequences. Sequenced material: cerebrospinal fluid. Receptor source: a human donor with mild cognitive impairment.

Judged by frequency, this clonotype is medium-sized. The chain combines TRBV18 with TRBJ2-2; TCRdb proposes TRBD1, but this gene call is untestable without DNA. CDR3 length: 14 amino acids. The germline V gene has CDR1 KGHSH and CDR2 LQKENI. Here the CDR3 reads CASSTGQHTGELFF.

The chain carries TRBV6-1 and TRBJ2-4; TCRdb's D call, TRBD1, is unchecked because there is no DNA. This CDR3 is 15 amino acids long. The germline gives CDR1 MNHNS, CDR2 SASEGT. CDR3 protein: CASTPPGVGQNIQYF.

This chain uses TRBV5-5 with TRBJ1-6. The germline V gene has CDR1 SGHKS and CDR2 YYEKEE (reference sequence). This CDR3 is 14 amino acids long. CDR3 sequence reads: CASSRQTRNSPLHF.

This clonotype is classed as medium-sized by frequency. The V gene is TRBV30, the J gene TRBJ1-4; TCRdb's D call of TRBD1 is untestable without DNA. This CDR3 has 13 amino acids. Germline-derived CDR1 and CDR2 are GTSNPN and SVGIG (reference sequence). The CDR3 region is CACPQGANEKLFF.

This rearrangement joins TRBV5-4 to TRBJ2-5; TCRdb names TRBD1, which stays unverified in the absence of DNA. The CDR3 is 14 amino acids. CDR1 and CDR2 from the germline V gene are SGHNT and YYREEE (reference sequence). This chain's CDR3 is CASSLWDRGKTQYF.

This clonotype is called hyperexpanded (1% or more) based on its frequency. The CDR3 loop is CASSLSGGHLSSYNEQFF. The J gene is TRBJ2-1, the V gene TRBV7-3; no DNA is available, so the TRBD1 call from TCRdb remains unchecked. CDR1 and CDR2 (germline): SGHTA, FQGTGA. The CDR3 covers 18 residues.

According to its frequency, this clonotype is medium-sized. This chain joins TRBV20-1 and TRBJ2-3; TCRdb lists TRBD2, though no DNA is available to test this call. Looked up from germline, CDR1 is DFQATT and CDR2 is SNEGSKA (reference sequence). CDR3 length: 15 amino acids. The CDR3 loop reads CSAFGGASGLFTQYF.